These 19 T cell receptor beta chains came from one sample sequenced in a study of CXCR3-negative and CXCR3-positive naive CD8 T cells. No cognate antigen is known for these TCRs. In preparing the TRB cDNA libraries, 5' RACE with UMI labels was used. Reanalyzing the 5' RACE reads, TCRdb keeps one entry per CDR3 protein, without DNA. Its clone listing holds roughly 63,000 distinct CDR3 sequences. Notes on the study in general: More hydrophobic TRB CDR3s were found in CXCR3-positive naive cells than in CXCR3-negative naive cells.

The sample consisted of naive CXCR3+ CD8+ T cells from blood. Subset defined: CD45RO-CCR7+CD27+CD95- naive CD8+ T cells expressing CXCR3 (TNR3+). These receptors were collected from a human donor in good health. Some clones in this sample may be carry-over from other donors' samples.

The rearrangement joins TRBV29-1 to TRBJ2-1. The CDR3 runs 14 residues. CDR1 and CDR2 from the germline V gene are SQVTM and ANQGSEA. The chain's CDR3 is CSVDDHAPYNEQFF.

The chain carries TRBV4-1 and TRBJ2-7; TCRdb's assignment of TRBD1 cannot be checked, as there is no DNA. The CDR3 covers 14 residues. Germline values: CDR1 MGHRA, CDR2 YSYEKL. The chain's CDR3 is CASSQDRGLGEQYF.

CDR3 protein: CASNQGSTEAFF. V gene TRBV6-2 or TRBV6-3 combines with J gene TRBJ1-1; TCRdb's assignment of TRBD1 cannot be checked, as there is no DNA. The germline CDR1 and CDR2 sequences are MNHEY and SVGEGT. The CDR3 runs 12 residues.

This chain links TRBV11-2 with TRBJ2-7; without DNA, the TCRdb call of TRBD2 cannot be checked. CDR3 length: 14 residues. The germline V gene encodes CDR1 SGHAT and CDR2 FQNNGV. CDR3 protein: CASSLGTAAYEQYF.

The J gene is TRBJ1-1, the V gene TRBV12-3 or TRBV12-4. The CDR3 contains 14 residues. Here the CDR3 reads CASSFGDAATEAFF.

The rearrangement joins TRBV14 to TRBJ2-3; TCRdb calls TRBD2, which cannot be checked without DNA. The germline V gene encodes CDR1 SGHDN and CDR2 FVKESK. The CDR3 is made up of 16 amino acids. The CDR3 loop reads CASSHRVRGGADTQYF.

The chain combines TRBV21-1 with TRBJ2-1; TCRdb selects TRBD2, and the lack of DNA leaves this call unchecked. TRBV21-1 is a listed pseudogene. This CDR3 spans 19 amino acids. The CDR3 sequence: CASSKVRTSGYLCYNEQFF.

The rearrangement joins TRBV4-3 to TRBJ2-7; the TCRdb call, TRBD1, lacks DNA for checking. The V gene's germline CDR1 is LGHNA and CDR2 YSLEER. CDR3 length: 16 residues. This CDR3 is CASSPTLGGVLYEQYF.

The rearrangement uses TRBV4-2 and TRBJ2-1; the TCRdb D gene call, TRBD1, has no DNA to confirm it. This CDR3 has 18 residues. The germline gives CDR1 LGHNA, CDR2 YNFKEQ. CDR3 sequence reads: CASSQGRRTGTGLNEQFF.

The chain uses TRBV20-1 and TRBJ2-7; TCRdb lists TRBD1, though no DNA is available to test this call. CDR1 and CDR2 from the germline V gene are DFQATT and SNEGSKA (reference sequence). The CDR3 has 11 residues. The chain's CDR3 is CRARTGYEQYF.

V is TRBV5-5 and J is TRBJ2-1; without DNA, the TCRdb call of TRBD1 cannot be checked. The length of the CDR3 is 14 residues. CDR1 and CDR2 from the germline V gene are SGHKS and YYEKEE (reference sequence). The CDR3 sequence: CASSRPQGYNEQFF.

This chain links TRBV20-1 with TRBJ1-2; TCRdb lists TRBD1, though no DNA is available to test this call. The CDR3 runs to 14 residues. Looked up from germline, CDR1 is DFQATT and CDR2 is SNEGSKA (reference sequence). CDR3 protein: CSAKETGAGYGYTF.

The chain couples TRBV29-1 to TRBJ2-3; TCRdb's D call of TRBD2 is untestable without DNA. Germline CDR1 reads SQVTM; CDR2 reads ANQGSEA. This CDR3 is 13 amino acids long. CDR3 residues: CSVEEGRTDTQYF.

The rearrangement links TRBV5-1 to TRBJ2-7; with no DNA, the TCRdb D assignment of TRBD2 cannot be verified. The CDR3 is made up of 14 amino acids. In germline, CDR1 is SGHRS, CDR2 YFSETQ. CDR3 sequence: CASRPSTSGYEQYF. Full variable domain (remainder filled in from reference TRBV5-1 and TRBJ2-7): KAGVTQTPRYLIKTRGQQVTLSCSPISGHRSVSWYQQTPGQGLQFLFEYFSETQRNKGNFPGRFSGRQFSNSRSEMNVSTLELGDSALYLCASRPSTSGYEQYFGPGTRLTVT.

The chain combines TRBV2 with TRBJ2-7; TCRdb designates TRBD1, a call that cannot be tested without DNA. Germline CDR1 and CDR2: SNHLY and FYNNEI. This CDR3 is 14 amino acids long. This CDR3 reads CASSETHGAYEQYF.

This clonotype ranks as medium-sized in terms of frequency. This chain uses TRBV29-1 with TRBJ2-7; as DNA is missing, the TRBD1 call by TCRdb cannot be tested. The CDR3 consists of 15 residues. From germline, CDR1 is SQVTM and CDR2 ANQGSEA. The chain's CDR3 is CSVIPGTLELNEQYF.

V gene TRBV7-6 combines with J gene TRBJ2-1; the TCRdb D gene call, TRBD2, has no DNA to confirm it. This CDR3 has 19 amino acids. Germline loops: CDR1 SGHVS, CDR2 FNYEAQ. CDR3 sequence: CASSLEALRSPSSYNEQFF.

The chain has TRBV6-6 and TRBJ2-1; no DNA is available, so the TRBD1 call from TCRdb remains unchecked. Germline CDR1 is MNHNY and CDR2 is SVGAGI (reference sequence). The CDR3 sequence is 15 residues long. The CDR3 protein is CASSYPRDNYNEQFF.

The V and J genes are TRBV7-3 and TRBJ2-5. The CDR3 is 13 residues long. The germline CDR1 and CDR2 sequences are SGHTA and FQGTGA. CDR3 sequence: CASSPMYQETQYF. The variable domain in full, with the rest retrieved from reference TRBV7-3 and TRBJ2-5, is GAGVSQTPSNKVTEKGKYVELRCDPISGHTALYWYRQSLGQGPEFLIYFQGTGAADDSGLPNDRFFAVRPEGSVSTLKIQRTERGDSAVYLCASSPMYQETQYFGPGTRLLVL.